This T cell receptor (beta chain) was obtained from a study of beta chain features in type 1 diabetes (dated by TCRdb to 2016 to 2018). A note on the overall study: Patients and healthy donors did not differ in mean age, gender distribution, total cell number or subset yield. In the study, recently diagnosed type 1 diabetes patients and matched healthy donors were compared on the TCRB repertoires of their sorted circulating CD4+ T cell subsets. A total of about 110,000,000 sorted cells were examined across all samples, and a strong correlation was observed between cell number per subset and RNA yield. Regulatory and stem cell-like memory subsets were isolated from only 8 patients and about 8 healthy donors, whereas naive and central memory subsets came from all 28 donors. Overall study outcomes, separate from this receptor: Type 1 diabetes patients showed a moderate but significant shortening of TCRB CDR3 length in all four CD4+ subsets. Naive, central memory and regulatory TCRB repertoires appeared to be more similar among patients than among healthy donors. HLA sub-analyses involved small numbers of individuals, so any influence of HLA type on TCRB rearrangement remained unresolved. Fewer insertions and more nucleotide deletions at VDJ recombination sites were observed in patients with type 1 diabetes, implying thymic rearrangement abnormalities. Shorter templates might be favored by PCR, yet because patient and control samples were amplified and corrected together, any such skew would affect both groups equally. Because cDNA was sequenced instead of genomic DNA, activated cells with high expression could be over-represented, although the groups did not differ in activation or CD3 levels.

All of the isolated RNA was reverse transcribed with the High Capacity cDNA Reverse Transcription Kit, so expressed TCRB transcripts were sequenced. Deep immunoSEQ sequencing was applied to naive, central memory and regulatory T cell samples, giving an average of about 3.8 million total reads per sample. After sorted cells were lysed in RLT buffer, RNA was extracted with DNase-treated RNeasy Micro or Mini kits, with the choice depending on cell number. To prevent cross-contamination, every cell subset was processed on its own, while patient and healthy donor samples were processed together. TCRB sequences were amplified from cDNA with the immunoSEQ multiplex PCR, producing 87-bp fragments spanning the CDR3 region. The amplicons were sequenced using the Illumina HiSeq platform. Regarding the original processing steps: PCR bias was computationally corrected using synthetic template baselines, reads within Hamming distance 2 were collapsed, and singletons that could not be merged were discarded. Reads were aligned to IMGT to assign V, D and J genes, CDR3 length, and insertions or deletions at six rearrangement sites. Within each subset, clonotype counts were normalized to sorted cell number, and only after that were true diversity and Gini coefficients computed with the tcR R package. The overlap coefficient, calculated on TCRB nucleotide sequences, was used to quantify repertoire sharing. Out-of-frame TCRB sequences from naive cells were analyzed to stand in for the pre-selection repertoire. TCRdb took over this immuneACCESS table, retaining in-frame rearrangements with V and J assigned. Such tables are incomplete; in checked studies, under half of the missing clones stem from an unresolved V gene, and the remainder is unexplained. That table furnishes V, J and clone size, whereas the DNA furnished D and trimming. The sample has 350,000 to 450,000 clones on record, around 16% of them singletons. Jointly, the top ten make up about 0.02% of the sample.

This clone turned up a few times. It lacks a known antigen. Base qualities are missing; no much larger clone stands one base away. Clipping removes 0 bases from V and 3 bases from J, with 8 as the unmatched junction base count. The CDR3 holds 16 amino acids from the cysteine to the phenylalanine. Solely the CDR3 DNA is kept, with 48 bases framed from the first base. The germline V gene yields MNHEY for CDR1 and SVGAGI for CDR2. Each donor gave one peripheral blood draw, roughly 110 mL on average, collected into heparinised tubes. Naive, central memory, regulatory and stem cell-like memory CD4+ T cells were sorted on a BD FACSAria II using a panel including CD45RO, CCR7, CD25, CD127, CD95 and CD27. Every sorted population had a purity above 95%. PBMCs were isolated right away by Lymphoprep density gradient centrifugation and were stained directly, without culture. To minimize batch effects, samples were stained and sorted in pairs, one healthy donor with one patient per experiment.

The chain is encoded by TRBV6-5 joined to TRBJ2-7, with 7 bases matching TRBD2. The specimen sequenced was naive CD4+ T cells from blood. In the paper's terms, the cell subset or site label means: true naive CD4+ T cells. This TCR was recovered from a woman aged 18-29 years in good health. The CDR3 here reads CASSYSPLARGYEQYF. The DNA sequence reads TGTGCCAGCAGTTACTCTCCACTAGCGAGGGGCTACGAGCAGTACTTC.